The rows below give T cell receptor beta chains drawn from one sample of a study of cytomegalovirus exposure and HLA in healthy donors. Here immunoSEQ multiplex PCR was the method, and the copy in TCRdb shows in-frame clones only, minus some. The sample carries some 160,000 clones, approximately 73% recorded once. The sequenced sample consisted of PBMCs. The receptors were gathered from a woman aged 18-29 years in good health and CMV-seropositive. CDR3s include the opening cysteine and the closing phenylalanine or tryptophan.

J gene: TRBJ2-2; V gene: TRBV7-9; CDR3 protein: CASSLELRRDTGELFF
J gene: TRBJ2-1; V gene: TRBV7-9; CDR3 protein: CASSLLGPMGHEQFF
J gene: TRBJ2-3; V gene: TRBV7-2; CDR3 protein: CASSTSGDLVPGDTQYF
J gene: TRBJ2-3; V gene: TRBV5-4; CDR3 protein: CASSDSGGEGWDTQYF
J gene: TRBJ2-1; V gene: TRBV5-4; CDR3 protein: CASSLGSGGAWNEQFF
J gene: TRBJ2-5; V gene: TRBV5-1; CDR3 protein: CASRGATTEETQYF
J gene: TRBJ1-1; V gene: TRBV19; CDR3 protein: CASTDSLGTEAFF
J gene: TRBJ2-3; V gene: TRBV28; CDR3 protein: CASSGGSPDTQYF
J gene: TRBJ2-7; V gene: TRBV5-4; CDR3 protein: CASTHIATGGSYEQYF
J gene: TRBJ2-1; V gene: TRBV5-4; CDR3 protein: CASSFSGAGEQFF
J gene: TRBJ1-2; V gene: TRBV19; CDR3 protein: CASSGDRGESYGYTF
J gene: TRBJ2-1; V gene: TRBV9; CDR3 protein: CASSIRTGGGGDEQFF
J gene: TRBJ1-4; V gene: TRBV7-9; CDR3 protein: CASSLSRLNEKLFF
J gene: TRBJ1-1; V gene: TRBV28; CDR3 protein: CASIQGPEAFF
J gene: TRBJ2-1; V gene: TRBV7-2; CDR3 protein: CASHVGRGSYNEQFF
J gene: TRBJ2-5; V gene: TRBV16; CDR3 protein: CASSQSASQETQYF
J gene: TRBJ1-2; V gene: TRBV4-2; CDR3 protein: CASSQATSGTKNYGYTF
J gene: TRBJ1-3; V gene: TRBV29-1; CDR3 protein: CSATVSGSGNTIYF
J gene: TRBJ1-2; V gene: TRBV4-3; CDR3 protein: CASSRADRDLYGYTF
J gene: TRBJ2-1; V gene: TRBV18; CDR3 protein: CASSAPTSGGANEQFF
J gene: TRBJ2-2; V gene: TRBV29-1; CDR3 protein: CSVSRTGNTGELFF
J gene: TRBJ2-7; V gene: TRBV14; CDR3 protein: CASSPSRYEQYF
J gene: TRBJ1-1; V gene: TRBV28; CDR3 protein: CASSWDKMNTEAFF
J gene: TRBJ2-3; V gene: TRBV7-9; CDR3 protein: CASSGGQPMDTDTQYF
J gene: TRBJ1-6; V gene: TRBV7-9; CDR3 protein: CASSPGDYYNSPLHF
J gene: TRBJ2-1; V gene: TRBV4-3; CDR3 protein: CASSQDWASGVNEQFF
J gene: TRBJ2-5; V gene: TRBV5-5; CDR3 protein: CASSSGGYQETQYF